The clone carrying this T cell receptor (beta chain) was counted a single time. The junction shows a germline mismatch at one end, possibly a read error. TCRdb processed the PCR reads anew with MiXCR; each CDR3 protein has one entry. The sample carries some 7,900 distinct CDR3 sequences, around 46% recorded once. This sample is drawn from a study of CD4 and CD8 cells across lung adenocarcinoma regions. Per germline, CDR1 MGHDK and CDR2 SYGVNS. The CDR3 runs to 12 residues. The patients had localized lung adenocarcinoma, a non-small cell subtype. The sequence was obtained from a male donor with lung adenocarcinoma. The CD4 and CD8 labels of this study may be unreliable. The chain combines TRBV25-1 with TRBJ2-1, with D possibly called TRBD1 or TRBD2 (5 bases each). The sample was CD4+ T cells from the margin of a lung tumor. As DNA, the CDR3 is TGTGCCTCGAGGGGCACCTACAATAAGCAGTTCTTT. This translates into CASRGTYNKQFF.